Ten or more counts support the clone carrying this T cell receptor beta chain. This sample stems from a study of regulatory T cells in long-lasting Graves disease. Losses at the gene ends were 6 bases for V and 4 bases for J; bases not matched to a gene: 14. Germline V gene data show CDR1 as MNHNS and CDR2 as SASEGT. The CDR3 sequence is 18 residues long. For TCR beta, libraries came from iRepertoire HTBI primers and Arm-PCR of CDR3 regions. TCRdb independently ran MiXCR on the multiplex PCR reads; one entry per CDR3 protein. Of hundreds of thousands of distinct CDR3 sequences listed, 16% are singletons. Indicated time point: newly diagnosed GD, antithyroid drugs for less than 3 months. PBMC RNA was the source of the TCR library. This sample also appeared in a second study, on T cells in Graves' hyperthyroidism and ophthalmopathy.

This chain joins TRBV6-1 and TRBJ2-7; 14 positions agree with TRBD2. This sequence was found in a man between 18 and 35 years old with Graves disease. Sequencing was performed on peripheral blood mononuclear cells (PBMCs), taken at new diagnosis, from a patient treated with antithyroid drugs. The CDR3 protein is CASSPRLAGGPPTYEQYF. The CDR3 nucleotides read TGTGCCAGCAGCCCTAGACTAGCGGGAGGGCCTCCAACTTACGAGCAGTACTTC.